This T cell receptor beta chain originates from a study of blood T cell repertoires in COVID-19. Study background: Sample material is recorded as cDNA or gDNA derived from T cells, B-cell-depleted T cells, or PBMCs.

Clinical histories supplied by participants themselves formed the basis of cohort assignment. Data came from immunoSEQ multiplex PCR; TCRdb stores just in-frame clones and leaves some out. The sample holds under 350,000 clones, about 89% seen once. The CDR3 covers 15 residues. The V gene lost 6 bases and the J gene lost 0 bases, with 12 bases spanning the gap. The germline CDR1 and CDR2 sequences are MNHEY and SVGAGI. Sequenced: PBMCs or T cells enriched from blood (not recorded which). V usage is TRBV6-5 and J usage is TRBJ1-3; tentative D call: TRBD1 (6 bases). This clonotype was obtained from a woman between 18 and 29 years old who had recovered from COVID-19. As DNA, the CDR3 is TGTGCCAGCAGACTGGACAGCTCCTCTGGAAACACCATATATTTT. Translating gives CASRLDSSSGNTIYF.